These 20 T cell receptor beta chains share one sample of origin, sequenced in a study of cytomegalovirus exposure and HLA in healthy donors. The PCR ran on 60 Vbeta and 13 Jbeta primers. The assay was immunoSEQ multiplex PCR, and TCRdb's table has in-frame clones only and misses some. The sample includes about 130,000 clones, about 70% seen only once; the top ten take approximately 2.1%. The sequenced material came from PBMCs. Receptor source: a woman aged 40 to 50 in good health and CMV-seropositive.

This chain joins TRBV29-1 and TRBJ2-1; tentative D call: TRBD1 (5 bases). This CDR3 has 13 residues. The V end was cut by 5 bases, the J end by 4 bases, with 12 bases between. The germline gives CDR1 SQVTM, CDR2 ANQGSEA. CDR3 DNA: TGCAGCGTTAGGGGAAAGGGGTACAATGAGCAGTTCTTC. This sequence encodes CSVRGKGYNEQFF.

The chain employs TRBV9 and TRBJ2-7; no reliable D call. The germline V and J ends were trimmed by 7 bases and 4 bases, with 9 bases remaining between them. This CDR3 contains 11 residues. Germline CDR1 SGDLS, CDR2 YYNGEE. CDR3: CASGRCYEQYF. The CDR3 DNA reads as TGTGCCAGCGGCAGGTGTTACGAGCAGTACTTC.

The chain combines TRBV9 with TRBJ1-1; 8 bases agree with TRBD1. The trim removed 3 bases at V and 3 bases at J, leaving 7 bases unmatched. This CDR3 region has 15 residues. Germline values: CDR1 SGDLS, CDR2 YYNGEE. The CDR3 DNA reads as TGTGCCAGCAGCGAGGGGACAGGAGGAGACACTGAAGCTTTCTTT. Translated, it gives CASSEGTGGDTEAFF.

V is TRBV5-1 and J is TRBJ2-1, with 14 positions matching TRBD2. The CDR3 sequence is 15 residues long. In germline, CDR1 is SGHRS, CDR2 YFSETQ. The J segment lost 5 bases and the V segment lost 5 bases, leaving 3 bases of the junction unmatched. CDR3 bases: TGCGCCAGCAGACCGGGACTAGCGGGAGACAATGAGCAGTTCTTC. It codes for CASRPGLAGDNEQFF.

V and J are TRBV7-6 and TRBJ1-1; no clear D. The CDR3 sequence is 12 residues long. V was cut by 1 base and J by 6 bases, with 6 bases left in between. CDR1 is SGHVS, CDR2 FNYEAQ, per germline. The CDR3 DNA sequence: TGTGCCAGCAGCTTAGTTTTCTCTGAAGCTTTCTTT. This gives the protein CASSLVFSEAFF.

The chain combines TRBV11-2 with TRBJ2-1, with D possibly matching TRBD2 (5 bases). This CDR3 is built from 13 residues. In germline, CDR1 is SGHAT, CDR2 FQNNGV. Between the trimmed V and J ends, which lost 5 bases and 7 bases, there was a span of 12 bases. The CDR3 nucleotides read TGTGCCAGCAGCCCGCGAACGGGGAATGAGCAGTTCTTC. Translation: CASSPRTGNEQFF.

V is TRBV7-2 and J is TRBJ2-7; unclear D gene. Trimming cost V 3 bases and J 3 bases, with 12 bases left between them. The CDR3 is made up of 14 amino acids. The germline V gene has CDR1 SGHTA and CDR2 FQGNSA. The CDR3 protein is CASSFSPRNYEQYF. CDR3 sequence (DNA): TGTGCCAGCAGCTTTTCCCCGCGGAACTACGAGCAGTACTTC.

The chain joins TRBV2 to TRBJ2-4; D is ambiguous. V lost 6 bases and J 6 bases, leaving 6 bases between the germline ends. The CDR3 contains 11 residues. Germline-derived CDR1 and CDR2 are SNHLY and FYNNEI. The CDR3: CASRELNIQYF. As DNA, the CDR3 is TGTGCCAGCAGGGAACTAAACATTCAGTACTTC.

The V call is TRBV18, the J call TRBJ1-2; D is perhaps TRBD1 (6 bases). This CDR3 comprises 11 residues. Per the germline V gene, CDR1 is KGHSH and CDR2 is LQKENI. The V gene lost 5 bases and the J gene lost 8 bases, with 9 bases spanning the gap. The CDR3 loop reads CASSTGFGYTF. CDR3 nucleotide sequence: TGTGCCAGCTCAACAGGGTTCGGCTACACCTTC.

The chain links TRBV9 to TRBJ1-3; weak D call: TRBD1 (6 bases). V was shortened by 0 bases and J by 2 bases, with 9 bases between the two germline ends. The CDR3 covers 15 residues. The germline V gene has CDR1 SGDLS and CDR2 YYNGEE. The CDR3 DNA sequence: TGTGCCAGCAGCGTAGAGGGGGTCCCTGGAAACACCATATATTTT. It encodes CASSVEGVPGNTIYF.

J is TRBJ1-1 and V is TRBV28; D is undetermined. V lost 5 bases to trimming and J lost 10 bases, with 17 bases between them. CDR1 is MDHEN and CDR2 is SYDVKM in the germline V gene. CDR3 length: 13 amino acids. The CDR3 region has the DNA TGTGCCAGCAGTCTCGACGGGAACCTTGGAGCTTTCTTT. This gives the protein CASSLDGNLGAFF. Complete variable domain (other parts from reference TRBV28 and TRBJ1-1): DVKVTQSSRYLVKRTGEKVFLECVQDMDHENMFWYRQDPGLGLRLIYFSYDVKMKEKGDIPEGYSVSREKKERFSLILESASTNQTSMYLCASSLDGNLGAFFGQGTRLTVV.

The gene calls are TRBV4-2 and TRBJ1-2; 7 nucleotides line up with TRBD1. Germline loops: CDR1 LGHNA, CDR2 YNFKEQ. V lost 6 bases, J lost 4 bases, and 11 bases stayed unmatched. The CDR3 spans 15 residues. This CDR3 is CASRSHRGSTYGYTF. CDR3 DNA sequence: TGTGCCAGCAGATCACACAGGGGTTCAACCTATGGCTACACCTTC.

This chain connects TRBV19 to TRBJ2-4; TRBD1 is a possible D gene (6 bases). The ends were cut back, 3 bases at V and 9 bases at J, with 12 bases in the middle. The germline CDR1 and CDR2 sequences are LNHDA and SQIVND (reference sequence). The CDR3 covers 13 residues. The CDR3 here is CASSIMDSSIQYF. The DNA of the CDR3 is TGTGCCAGTAGTATCATGGACAGTAGCATTCAGTACTTC.

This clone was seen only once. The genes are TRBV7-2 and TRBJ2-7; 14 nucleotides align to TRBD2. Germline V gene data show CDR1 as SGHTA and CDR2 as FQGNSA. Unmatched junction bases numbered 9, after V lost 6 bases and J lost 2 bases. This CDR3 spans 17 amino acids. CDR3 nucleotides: TGTGCCAGCAGACAGACTAGCGGGGGGGCCGCCACCTACGAGCAGTACTTC. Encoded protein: CASRQTSGGAATYEQYF.

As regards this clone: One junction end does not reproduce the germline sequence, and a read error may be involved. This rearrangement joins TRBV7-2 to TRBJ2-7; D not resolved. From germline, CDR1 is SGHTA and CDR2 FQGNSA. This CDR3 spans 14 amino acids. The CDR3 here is CASSLFGSSNEQYF. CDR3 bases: TGTGCCAGCAGCTTATTTGGCTCCTCCAACGAGCAGTACTTC.

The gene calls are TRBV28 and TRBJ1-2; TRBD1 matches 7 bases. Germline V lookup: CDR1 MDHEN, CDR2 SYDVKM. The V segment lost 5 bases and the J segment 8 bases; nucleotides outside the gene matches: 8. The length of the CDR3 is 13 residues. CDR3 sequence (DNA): TGTGCCAGCAGTCGTGACAGGGTTGAGGGCTACACCTTC. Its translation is CASSRDRVEGYTF.

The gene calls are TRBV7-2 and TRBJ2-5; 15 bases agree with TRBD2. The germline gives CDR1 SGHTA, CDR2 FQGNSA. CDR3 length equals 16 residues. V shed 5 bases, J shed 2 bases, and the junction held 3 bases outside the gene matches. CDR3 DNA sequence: TGTGCCAGCAGCCAGGGACTAGCGGGGGGACAAGAGACCCAGTACTTC. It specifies CASSQGLAGGQETQYF.

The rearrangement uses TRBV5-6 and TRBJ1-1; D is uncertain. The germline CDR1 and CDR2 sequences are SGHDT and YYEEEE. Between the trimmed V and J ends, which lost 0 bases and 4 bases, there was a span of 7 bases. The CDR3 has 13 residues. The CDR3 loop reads CASSLVSGTEAFF. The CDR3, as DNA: TGTGCCAGCAGCTTGGTGTCAGGCACTGAAGCTTTCTTT. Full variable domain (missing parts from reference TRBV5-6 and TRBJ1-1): DAGVTQSPTHLIKTRGQQVTLRCSPKSGHDTVSWYQQALGQGPQFIFQYYEEEERQRGNFPDRFSGHQFPNYSSELNVNALLLGDSALYLCASSLVSGTEAFFGQGTRLTVV.

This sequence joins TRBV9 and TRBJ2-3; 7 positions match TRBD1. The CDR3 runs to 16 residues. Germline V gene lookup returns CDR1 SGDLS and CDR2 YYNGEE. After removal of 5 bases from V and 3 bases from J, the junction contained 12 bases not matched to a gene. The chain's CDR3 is CASSGDRGTVTDTQYF. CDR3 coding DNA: TGTGCCAGCAGTGGCGATAGAGGGACAGTTACAGATACGCAGTATTTT. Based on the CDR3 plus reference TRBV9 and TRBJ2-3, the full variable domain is DSGVTQTPKHLITATGQRVTLRCSPRSGDLSVYWYQQSLDQGLQFLIQYYNGEERAKGNILERFSAQQFPDLHSELNLSSLELGDSALYFCASSGDRGTVTDTQYFGPGTRLTVL.

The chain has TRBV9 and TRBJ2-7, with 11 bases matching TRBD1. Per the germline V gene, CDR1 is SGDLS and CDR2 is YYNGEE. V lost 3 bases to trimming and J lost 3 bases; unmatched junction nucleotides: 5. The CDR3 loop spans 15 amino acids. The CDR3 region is CASSASGTGGYEQYF. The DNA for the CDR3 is TGTGCCAGCAGCGCGAGTGGGACAGGGGGCTACGAGCAGTACTTC.